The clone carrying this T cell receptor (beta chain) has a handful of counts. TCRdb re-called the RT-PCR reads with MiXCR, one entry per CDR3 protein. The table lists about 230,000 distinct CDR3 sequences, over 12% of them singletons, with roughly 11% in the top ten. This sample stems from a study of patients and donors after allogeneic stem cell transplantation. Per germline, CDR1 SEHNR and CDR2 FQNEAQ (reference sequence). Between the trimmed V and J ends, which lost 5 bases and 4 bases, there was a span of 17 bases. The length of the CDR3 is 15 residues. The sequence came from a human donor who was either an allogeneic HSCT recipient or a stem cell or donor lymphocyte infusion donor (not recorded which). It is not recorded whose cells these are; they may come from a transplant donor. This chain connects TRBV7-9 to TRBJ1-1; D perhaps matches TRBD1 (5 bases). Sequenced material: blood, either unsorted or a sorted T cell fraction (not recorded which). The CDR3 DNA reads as TGTGCCAGCAGCCCTCACCCAGGGCTATCCACTGAAGCTTTCTTT. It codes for CASSPHPGLSTEAFF.